This is a list of T cell receptor beta chains from one sample in a study of radiation and T cells in renal cell carcinoma. The repertoire was sequenced with immunoSEQ multiplex PCR; TCRdb's copy has only in-frame clones and lacks some. The top ten clones hold roughly 7.4% of a sample with tens of thousands of clones, about 80% of them seen once. The sample in question was blood, obtained from a patient whose treatment included radiotherapy and nephrectomy. The receptors originated from a man aged 55-75 years with renal cell carcinoma. Each CDR3 is given without its conserved first and last residue.

j_call,v_call,cdr3_aa
TRBJ1-2,TRBV14,ASSQRQGINYGYT
TRBJ1-1,TRBV19,ASSVTGAEAF
TRBJ2-2,TRBV19,ASSVQGYTGELF
TRBJ2-1,TRBV9,ASSTGTAYNEQF
TRBJ1-1,TRBV7-2,ASSSAGGSRGGREAF
TRBJ1-2,TRBV5-4,ASSLDRGVGYT
TRBJ2-7,TRBV15,ATSTTVSSGIRFHEQY
TRBJ2-1,TRBV19,ASSPSGIGNEQF
TRBJ1-2,TRBV5-1,ASSLEDIPNYGYT
TRBJ2-3,TRBV7-9,ASSPAASTDTQY
TRBJ2-7,TRBV29-1,SAQQNSYEQY
TRBJ1-1,TRBV18,ASSPLGGRHTEAF
TRBJ1-1,TRBV4-3,ASSHYRQNEAF
TRBJ1-4,TRBV5-4,ASSLEVDDEKLF
TRBJ1-1,TRBV6-6,ASSFGAAGGTEAF
TRBJ2-2,TRBV19,ASSLQGVTGELF
TRBJ2-7,TRBV29-1,SVGAGTGGNEQY
TRBJ2-5,TRBV7-9,ASSLVGGETQY
TRBJ1-3,TRBV6-1,ASSERDRRSGNTIY
TRBJ1-4,TRBV6-5,ASRTGTGKEKLF
TRBJ2-3,TRBV6-1,ASSEESWDTQY
TRBJ2-5,TRBV10-2,ASSEIQGARKTQY
TRBJ2-1,TRBV9,ASSARGVEYNEQF
TRBJ1-3,TRBV4-3,ASSQDPGPGNTIY
TRBJ1-1,TRBV7-8,ASSLLRDANTEAF
TRBJ2-5,TRBV6-1,ASSENGRWVWETQY
TRBJ1-1,TRBV5-1,ASSLAENTEAF
TRBJ1-1,TRBV11-3,ASSFGQGEGKTEAF
TRBJ2-1,TRBV6-1,ASSEEPPTSGAYNEQF
TRBJ2-7,TRBV11-2,ASSLRTGSNEQY
TRBJ2-5,TRBV4-3,ASSQARGETQY
TRBJ1-1,TRBV4-3,ASSQDPPGRTTEAF
TRBJ2-1,TRBV6-5,ASSTLVSSYNEQF
TRBJ1-6,TRBV21-1,ASSNRGPDSPLH
TRBJ2-3,TRBV7-3,ASSFSRADTQY
TRBJ2-2,TRBV9,ASSVGHTGELF
TRBJ2-3,TRBV10-3,AISDSGSGGPLTDTQY
TRBJ1-2,TRBV4-3,ASSQDYDSYGYT
TRBJ2-1,TRBV6-1,ASIGDPSYNEQF
TRBJ1-2,TRBV21-1,ASSVGDGYT
TRBJ1-3,TRBV29-1,SVGSLGGGSGNTIY
TRBJ2-2,TRBV5-1,ASSSTSGGTGELF
TRBJ2-1,TRBV19,ASSPLGEGGQYEQF
TRBJ1-5,TRBV5-6,ASSLGQGANQPQH
TRBJ1-5,TRBV30,AWSYRVDQPQH
TRBJ1-5,TRBV7-8,ASSLARAAFSNQPQH
TRBJ1-1,TRBV7-9,ASSWLDPEAF
TRBJ1-1,TRBV29-1,SVEEDRITEAF
TRBJ2-3,TRBV19,ASSIGGHTQY
TRBJ2-1,TRBV19,ASSAKLAGANLWEQF
TRBJ1-4,TRBV6-1,ASSEGGTESEKLF
TRBJ1-3,TRBV2,ASPKASGNTIY
TRBJ1-2,TRBV6-5,ASRGQENYGYT
TRBJ2-6,TRBV5-1,ASSLADTSGANVLT